This TCR beta chain is from a study of T cell responses to AZD1222 COVID-19 vaccine. Whole-study context: Analyses pooled second doses at about 4 or about 12 weeks. Study-level findings and limits: White British ancestry dominated among donors, who included more females, and clonal diversity was possibly underestimated.

Comments on this clone: Its antigen is unknown.

The V end lost 3 bases, the J end lost 0 bases, and 15 bases lay between the germline ends. The CDR3 is 16 amino acids. The germline V gene has CDR1 LGHNA and CDR2 YNFKEQ. TCRdb keeps only in-frame clones here, not all; method: immunoSEQ multiplex PCR. The table has 110,000 to 150,000 clones, approximately 83% seen once. This receptor was obtained from an adult in good health. The sample in question was peripheral blood, obtained on day 0 of AZD1222 vaccination. J is TRBJ2-7 and V is TRBV4-2, with D perhaps matching TRBD2 (7 bases). The CDR3 sequence: CASSHLGGRSSYEQYF. In DNA, the CDR3 is TGTGCCAGCAGCCACCTGGGGGGGCGGAGCTCCTACGAGCAGTACTTC.